The rows below give T cell receptor beta chains drawn from one sample of a study of blood T cell repertoires in COVID-19. Using immunoSEQ multiplex PCR, the repertoire was profiled, and TCRdb retains in-frame clones only, with some absent. The sample lists over 100,000 clones, 82% occurring once. Sequences were obtained from peripheral blood. The source of these receptors is a woman in her 70s with acute or convalescent COVID-19. Both conserved end residues are part of each CDR3. The order of the fields is CDR3 protein, V gene, clone size, D gene, J gene. D genes are given only for firm matches. Where a row states a size, it is once, few, many or the class of an expanded clone; other rows omit it.

cdr3_aa: CASSYQGTTQYF
v_call: TRBV6-5
clone_size: NA
d_call: NA
j_call: TRBJ2-5

cdr3_aa: CASSTGGVNTIYF
v_call: TRBV2
clone_size: NA
d_call: TRBD1
j_call: TRBJ1-3

cdr3_aa: CASRIPGQGRVEAFF
v_call: TRBV2
clone_size: NA
d_call: TRBD1
j_call: TRBJ1-1

cdr3_aa: CASVLGSTQYF
v_call: TRBV27
clone_size: NA
d_call: NA
j_call: TRBJ2-3

cdr3_aa: CASSVPGDEAFF
v_call: TRBV5-4
clone_size: few
d_call: NA
j_call: TRBJ1-1

cdr3_aa: CASSLVPWTSGGANEQFF
v_call: TRBV7-2
clone_size: NA
d_call: TRBD2
j_call: TRBJ2-1

cdr3_aa: CASSIPKGVGAGGYTF
v_call: TRBV19
clone_size: NA
d_call: NA
j_call: TRBJ1-2

cdr3_aa: CASSPPGQGEAFF
v_call: TRBV6-5
clone_size: once
d_call: TRBD1
j_call: TRBJ1-1

cdr3_aa: CASSPGGPWETQYF
v_call: TRBV7-2
clone_size: few
d_call: TRBD2
j_call: TRBJ2-5

cdr3_aa: CASSLSGMFLETQYF
v_call: TRBV27
clone_size: few
d_call: NA
j_call: TRBJ2-5

cdr3_aa: CASSQDSRGGTDTQYF
v_call: TRBV4-3
clone_size: NA
d_call: TRBD2
j_call: TRBJ2-3

cdr3_aa: CASSTRTSGAIEQYF
v_call: TRBV19
clone_size: once
d_call: TRBD2
j_call: TRBJ2-7

cdr3_aa: CASSQDLSGGETQYF
v_call: TRBV4-3
clone_size: NA
d_call: TRBD2
j_call: TRBJ2-5

cdr3_aa: CASSFNTGGNEQFF
v_call: TRBV7-2
clone_size: once
d_call: TRBD1
j_call: TRBJ2-1

cdr3_aa: CASSIGDSRNQPQHF
v_call: TRBV7-8
clone_size: NA
d_call: TRBD1
j_call: TRBJ1-5

cdr3_aa: CASSTHKAGTGGDTQYF
v_call: TRBV7-2
clone_size: NA
d_call: TRBD1
j_call: TRBJ2-3

cdr3_aa: CASSFKETQYF
v_call: TRBV11-3
clone_size: NA
d_call: NA
j_call: TRBJ2-5

cdr3_aa: CASHSANYGYTF
v_call: TRBV6-5
clone_size: NA
d_call: NA
j_call: TRBJ1-2

cdr3_aa: CASSRPRDFEETQYF
v_call: TRBV6-5
clone_size: NA
d_call: NA
j_call: TRBJ2-5

cdr3_aa: CASRGTGVNQETQYF
v_call: TRBV6-5
clone_size: NA
d_call: TRBD1
j_call: TRBJ2-5

cdr3_aa: CASSYSMGQGDRGYTF
v_call: TRBV6-5
clone_size: few
d_call: TRBD1
j_call: TRBJ1-2

cdr3_aa: CASSQAPSTGVYGYTF
v_call: TRBV4-1
clone_size: NA
d_call: TRBD1
j_call: TRBJ1-2

cdr3_aa: CASSLAQGAGYEQYF
v_call: TRBV7-6
clone_size: NA
d_call: NA
j_call: TRBJ2-7

cdr3_aa: CASSLVPPRGSSVYGYTF
v_call: TRBV7-2
clone_size: NA
d_call: NA
j_call: TRBJ1-2